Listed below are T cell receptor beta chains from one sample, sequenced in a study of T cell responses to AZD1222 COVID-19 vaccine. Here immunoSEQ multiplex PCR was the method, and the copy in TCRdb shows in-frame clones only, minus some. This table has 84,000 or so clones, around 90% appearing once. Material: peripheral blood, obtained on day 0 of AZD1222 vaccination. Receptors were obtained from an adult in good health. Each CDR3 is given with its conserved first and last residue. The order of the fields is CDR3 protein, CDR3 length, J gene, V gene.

CDR3 protein: CASSRYGGDETQYF; CDR3 length: 14; J gene: TRBJ2-5; V gene: TRBV27
CDR3 protein: CASSLGQELFF; CDR3 length: 11; J gene: TRBJ2-2; V gene: TRBV5-4
CDR3 protein: CATANTGLRGNEQFF; CDR3 length: 15; J gene: TRBJ2-1; V gene: TRBV5-1
CDR3 protein: CSARGQGQPQHF; CDR3 length: 12; J gene: TRBJ1-5; V gene: TRBV29-1
CDR3 protein: CASSSTNSYEQYF; CDR3 length: 13; J gene: TRBJ2-7; V gene: TRBV10-1
CDR3 protein: CASSLFTYEQYF; CDR3 length: 12; J gene: TRBJ2-7; V gene: TRBV5-5
CDR3 protein: CATSRGLNSNQPQHF; CDR3 length: 15; J gene: TRBJ1-5; V gene: TRBV15
CDR3 protein: CASSPRGANRNEQFF; CDR3 length: 15; J gene: TRBJ2-1; V gene: TRBV4-1
CDR3 protein: CASSLAPVGDGYTF; CDR3 length: 14; J gene: TRBJ1-2; V gene: TRBV7-8
CDR3 protein: CAWSNARRGQVNTEAFF; CDR3 length: 17; J gene: TRBJ1-1; V gene: TRBV30
CDR3 protein: CASSLPLGTATYEQYF; CDR3 length: 16; J gene: TRBJ2-7; V gene: TRBV28
CDR3 protein: CASSPDRWEETQYF; CDR3 length: 14; J gene: TRBJ2-5; V gene: TRBV5-6
CDR3 protein: CASSLSAGAGANVLTF; CDR3 length: 16; J gene: TRBJ2-6; V gene: TRBV27
CDR3 protein: CASSLARGATEAFF; CDR3 length: 14; J gene: TRBJ1-1; V gene: TRBV5-8
CDR3 protein: CASSVGRDGELFF; CDR3 length: 13; J gene: TRBJ2-2; V gene: TRBV9
CDR3 protein: CASSEWVRNNQPQHF; CDR3 length: 15; J gene: TRBJ1-5; V gene: TRBV6-1
CDR3 protein: CASSMSVSTDTQYF; CDR3 length: 14; J gene: TRBJ2-3; V gene: TRBV19
CDR3 protein: CASTWGRNEKLFF; CDR3 length: 13; J gene: TRBJ1-4; V gene: TRBV12-3/TRBV12-4
CDR3 protein: CASRPGTGESTSNQPQHF; CDR3 length: 18; J gene: TRBJ1-5; V gene: TRBV2
CDR3 protein: CASSITRAGMIRDNSMNTEAFF; CDR3 length: 22; J gene: TRBJ1-1; V gene: TRBV19
CDR3 protein: CASSFFEKLFF; CDR3 length: 11; J gene: TRBJ1-4; V gene: TRBV28
CDR3 protein: CASSPDVAGFQETQYF; CDR3 length: 16; J gene: TRBJ2-5; V gene: TRBV5-1
CDR3 protein: CASSPPGKSPLHF; CDR3 length: 13; J gene: TRBJ1-6; V gene: TRBV6-5
CDR3 protein: CASRQGGRDETQYF; CDR3 length: 14; J gene: TRBJ2-5; V gene: TRBV21-1
CDR3 protein: CAISFRTSPTSTDTQYF; CDR3 length: 17; J gene: TRBJ2-3; V gene: TRBV10-3
CDR3 protein: CASSLSGGGYTF; CDR3 length: 12; J gene: TRBJ1-2; V gene: TRBV28
CDR3 protein: CASSLVSGGEQNIQYF; CDR3 length: 16; J gene: TRBJ2-4; V gene: TRBV7-2
CDR3 protein: CASSKRSTGTKETQYF; CDR3 length: 16; J gene: TRBJ2-5; V gene: TRBV7-6
CDR3 protein: CASSYSTTDPEAFF; CDR3 length: 14; J gene: TRBJ1-1; V gene: TRBV6-5
CDR3 protein: CASSPLQGLSRDEQFF; CDR3 length: 16; J gene: TRBJ2-1; V gene: TRBV27
CDR3 protein: CASSQVLGSYEKLFF; CDR3 length: 15; J gene: TRBJ1-4; V gene: TRBV3-1/TRBV3-2
CDR3 protein: CASSPTETIAKNIQYF; CDR3 length: 16; J gene: TRBJ2-4; V gene: TRBV18
CDR3 protein: CAIGSGGNGELFF; CDR3 length: 13; J gene: TRBJ2-2; V gene: TRBV10-3
CDR3 protein: CASSLGLAGVWNEQFF; CDR3 length: 16; J gene: TRBJ2-1; V gene: TRBV5-6
CDR3 protein: CASRKGSTEAFF; CDR3 length: 12; J gene: TRBJ1-1; V gene: TRBV3-1/TRBV3-2
CDR3 protein: CASSLSGQRTGEQYF; CDR3 length: 15; J gene: TRBJ2-7; V gene: TRBV14
CDR3 protein: CASRGRSYATNEKLFF; CDR3 length: 16; J gene: TRBJ1-4; V gene: TRBV2
CDR3 protein: CASSWSFASSGNTIYF; CDR3 length: 16; J gene: TRBJ1-3; V gene: TRBV19
CDR3 protein: CASSARQGKGYGYTF; CDR3 length: 15; J gene: TRBJ1-2; V gene: TRBV2
CDR3 protein: CATPWSEREIGSYEQYF; CDR3 length: 17; J gene: TRBJ2-7; V gene: TRBV28
CDR3 protein: CASSLEALNSGNTIYF; CDR3 length: 16; J gene: TRBJ1-3; V gene: TRBV5-1
CDR3 protein: CASSSGLAGASSYNEQFF; CDR3 length: 18; J gene: TRBJ2-1; V gene: TRBV5-4
CDR3 protein: CASSIRQASSAFF; CDR3 length: 13; J gene: TRBJ1-1; V gene: TRBV19
CDR3 protein: CATSVRTGAGGSQHF; CDR3 length: 15; J gene: TRBJ1-5; V gene: TRBV15
CDR3 protein: CASSYPHSGRPYEQYF; CDR3 length: 16; J gene: TRBJ2-7; V gene: TRBV6-5
CDR3 protein: CASSPSGEQFF; CDR3 length: 11; J gene: TRBJ2-1; V gene: TRBV5-4
CDR3 protein: CASSLDLMARAFF; CDR3 length: 13; J gene: TRBJ1-1; V gene: TRBV11-2
CDR3 protein: CASSVLPAGDYGYTF; CDR3 length: 15; J gene: TRBJ1-2; V gene: TRBV7-9
CDR3 protein: CASNTGGRGYTF; CDR3 length: 12; J gene: TRBJ1-2; V gene: TRBV6-5
CDR3 protein: CASRETGGNYGYTF; CDR3 length: 14; J gene: TRBJ1-2; V gene: TRBV27
CDR3 protein: CASSAGQGDGYTF; CDR3 length: 13; J gene: TRBJ1-2; V gene: TRBV19
CDR3 protein: CATGPSVLTF; CDR3 length: 10; J gene: TRBJ2-6; V gene: TRBV19
CDR3 protein: CASSLVEGSPLHF; CDR3 length: 13; J gene: TRBJ1-6; V gene: TRBV7-9
CDR3 protein: CASRIYGDSPLHF; CDR3 length: 13; J gene: TRBJ1-6; V gene: TRBV27
CDR3 protein: CASSLVPTLDTGELFF; CDR3 length: 16; J gene: TRBJ2-2; V gene: TRBV5-6
CDR3 protein: CASSPLAGQGEEAFF; CDR3 length: 15; J gene: TRBJ1-1; V gene: TRBV18
CDR3 protein: CASSYAGPTDTQYF; CDR3 length: 14; J gene: TRBJ2-3; V gene: TRBV6-5